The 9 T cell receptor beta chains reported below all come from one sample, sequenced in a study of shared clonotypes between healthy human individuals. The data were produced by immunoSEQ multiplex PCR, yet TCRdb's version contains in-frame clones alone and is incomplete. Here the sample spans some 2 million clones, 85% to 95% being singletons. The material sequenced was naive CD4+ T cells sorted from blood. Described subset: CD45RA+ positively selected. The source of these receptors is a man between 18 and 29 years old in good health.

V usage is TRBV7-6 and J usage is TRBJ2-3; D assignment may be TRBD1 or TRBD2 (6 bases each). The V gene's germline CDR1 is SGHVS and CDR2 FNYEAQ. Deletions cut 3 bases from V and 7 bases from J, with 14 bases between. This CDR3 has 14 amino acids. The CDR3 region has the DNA TGTGCCAGCAGCTTCTCCCCAGGGGACTATACGCAGTATTTT. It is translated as CASSFSPGDYTQYF.

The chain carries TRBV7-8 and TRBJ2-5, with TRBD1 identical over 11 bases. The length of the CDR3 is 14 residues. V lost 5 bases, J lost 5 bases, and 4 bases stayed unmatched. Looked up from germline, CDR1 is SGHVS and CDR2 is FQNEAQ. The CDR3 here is CASSQGDRGETQYF. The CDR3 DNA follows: TGTGCCAGCAGCCAGGGGGACAGGGGGGAGACCCAGTACTTC.

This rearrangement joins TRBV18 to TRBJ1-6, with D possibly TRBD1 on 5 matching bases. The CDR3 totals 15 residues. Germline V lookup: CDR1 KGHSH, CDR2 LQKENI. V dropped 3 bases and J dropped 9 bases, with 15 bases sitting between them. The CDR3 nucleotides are TGTGCCAGCTCACCCTTGGGGACCGGGGGTTCACCCCTCCACTTT. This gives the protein CASSPLGTGGSPLHF.

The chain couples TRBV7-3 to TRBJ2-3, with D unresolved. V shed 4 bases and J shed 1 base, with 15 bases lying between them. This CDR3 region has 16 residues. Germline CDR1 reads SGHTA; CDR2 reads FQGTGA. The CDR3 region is CASSSTRTPGTDTQYF. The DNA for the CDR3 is TGTGCCAGCAGCTCGACGCGGACCCCGGGCACAGATACGCAGTATTTT.

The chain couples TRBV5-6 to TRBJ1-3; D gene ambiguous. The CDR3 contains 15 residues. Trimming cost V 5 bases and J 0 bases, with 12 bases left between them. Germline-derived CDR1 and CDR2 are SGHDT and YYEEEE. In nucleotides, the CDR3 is TGTGCCAGCAGTTCCCAGGCTGGCTCTGGAAACACCATATATTTT. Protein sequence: CASSSQAGSGNTIYF.

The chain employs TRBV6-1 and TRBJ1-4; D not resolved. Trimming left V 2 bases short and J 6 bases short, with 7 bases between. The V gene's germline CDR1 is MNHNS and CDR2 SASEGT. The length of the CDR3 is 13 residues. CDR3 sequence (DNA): TGTGCCAGCAGTGAAAGGCTTTATGAAAAACTGTTTTTT. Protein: CASSERLYEKLFF.

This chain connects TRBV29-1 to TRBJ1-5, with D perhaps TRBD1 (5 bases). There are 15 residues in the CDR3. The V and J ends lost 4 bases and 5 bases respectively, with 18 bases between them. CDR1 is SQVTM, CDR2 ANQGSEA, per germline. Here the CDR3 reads CSVAFVSGPDQPQHF. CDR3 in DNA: TGCAGCGTTGCTTTCGTTTCGGGGCCCGATCAGCCCCAGCATTTT.

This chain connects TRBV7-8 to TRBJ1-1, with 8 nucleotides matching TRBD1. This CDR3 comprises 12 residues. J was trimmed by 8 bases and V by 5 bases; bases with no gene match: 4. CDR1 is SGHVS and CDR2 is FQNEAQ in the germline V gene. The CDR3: CASSGQGREAFF. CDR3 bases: TGTGCCAGCAGCGGACAGGGAAGAGAAGCTTTCTTT. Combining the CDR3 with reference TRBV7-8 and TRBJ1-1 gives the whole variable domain GAGVSQSPRYKVAKRGQDVALRCDPISGHVSLFWYQQALGQGPEFLTYFQNEAQLDKSGLPSDRFFAERPEGSVSTLKIQRTQQEDSAVYLCASSGQGREAFFGQGTRLTVV.

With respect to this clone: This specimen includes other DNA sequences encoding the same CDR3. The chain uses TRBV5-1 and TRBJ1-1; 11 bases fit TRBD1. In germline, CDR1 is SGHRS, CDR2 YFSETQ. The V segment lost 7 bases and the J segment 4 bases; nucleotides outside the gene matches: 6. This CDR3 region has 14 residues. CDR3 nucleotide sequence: TGCGCCAGCTCTGCCGGGACAGGGGGCACTGAAGCTTTCTTT. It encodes CASSAGTGGTEAFF.